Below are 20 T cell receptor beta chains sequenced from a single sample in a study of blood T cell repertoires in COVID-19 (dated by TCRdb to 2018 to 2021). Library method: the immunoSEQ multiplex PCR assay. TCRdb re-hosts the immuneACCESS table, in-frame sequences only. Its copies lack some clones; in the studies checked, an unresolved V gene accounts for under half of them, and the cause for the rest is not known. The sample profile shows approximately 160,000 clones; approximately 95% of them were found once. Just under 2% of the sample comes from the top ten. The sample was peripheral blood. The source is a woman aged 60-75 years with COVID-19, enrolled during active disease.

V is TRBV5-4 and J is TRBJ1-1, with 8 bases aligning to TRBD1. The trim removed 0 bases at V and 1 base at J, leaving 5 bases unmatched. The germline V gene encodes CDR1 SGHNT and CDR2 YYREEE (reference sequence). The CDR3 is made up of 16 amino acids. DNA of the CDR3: TGTGCCAGCAGCTTGGGGCAGGGGGCGCGGAACACTGAAGCTTTCTTT. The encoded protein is CASSLGQGARNTEAFF.

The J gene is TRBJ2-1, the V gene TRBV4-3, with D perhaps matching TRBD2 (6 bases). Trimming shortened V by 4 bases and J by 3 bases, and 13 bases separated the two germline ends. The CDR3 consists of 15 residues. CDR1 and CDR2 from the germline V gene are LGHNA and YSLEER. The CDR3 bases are TGCGCCAGCAGCCTCGGGACGGGGGACTACAATGAGCAGTTCTTC. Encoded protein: CASSLGTGDYNEQFF.

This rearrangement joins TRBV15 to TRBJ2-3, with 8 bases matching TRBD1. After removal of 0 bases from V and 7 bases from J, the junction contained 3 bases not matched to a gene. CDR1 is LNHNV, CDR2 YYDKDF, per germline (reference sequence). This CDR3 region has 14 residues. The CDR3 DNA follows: TGTGCCACCAGCAGAGACAGGGGGCCCAATACGCAGTATTTT. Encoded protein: CATSRDRGPNTQYF.

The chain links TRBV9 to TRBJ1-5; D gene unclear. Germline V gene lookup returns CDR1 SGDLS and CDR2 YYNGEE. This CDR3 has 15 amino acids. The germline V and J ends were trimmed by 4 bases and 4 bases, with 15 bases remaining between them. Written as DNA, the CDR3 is TGTGCCAGCAGCCTAACGGTAGGAGGGAATCAGCCCCAGCATTTT. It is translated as CASSLTVGGNQPQHF.

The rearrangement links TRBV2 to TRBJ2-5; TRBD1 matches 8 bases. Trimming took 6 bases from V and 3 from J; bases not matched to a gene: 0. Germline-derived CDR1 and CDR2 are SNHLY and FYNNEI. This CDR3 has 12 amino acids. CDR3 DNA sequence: TGTGCCAGCAGGGACAGGGAAGAGACCCAGTACTTC. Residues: CASRDREETQYF.

This CDR3 reads CAWSVTGHVQFF. CDR3 DNA sequence: TGTGCCTGGAGTGTCACGGGACACGTGCAGTTCTTC. The chain is built from TRBV30 and TRBJ2-1, with a possible D match to TRBD1 (6 bases). Germline CDR1 GTSNPN, CDR2 SVGIG (reference sequence). The CDR3 totals 12 residues. V gave up 0 bases and J gave up 12 bases, with 12 bases separating them. Filled out from reference TRBV30 and TRBJ2-1, the complete variable domain reads SQTIHQWPATLVQPVGSPLSLECTVEGTSNPNLYWYRQAAGRGLQLLFYSVGIGQISSEVPQNLSASRPQDRQFILSSKKLLLSDSGFYLCAWSVTGHVQFFGPGTRLTVL.

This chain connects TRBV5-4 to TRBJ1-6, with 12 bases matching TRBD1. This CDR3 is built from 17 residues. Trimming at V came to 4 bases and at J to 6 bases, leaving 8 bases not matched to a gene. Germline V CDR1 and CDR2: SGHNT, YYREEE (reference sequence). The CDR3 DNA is TGTGCCAGCAGCCCGGGCCTGGGACAGGGGGCTAATTCACCCCTCCACTTT. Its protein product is CASSPGLGQGANSPLHF. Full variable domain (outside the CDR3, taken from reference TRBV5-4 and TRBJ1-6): ETGVTQSPTHLIKTRGQQVTLRCSSQSGHNTVSWYQQALGQGPQFIFQYYREEENGRGNFPPRFSGLQFPNYSSELNVNALELDDSALYLCASSPGLGQGANSPLHFGNGTRLTVT.

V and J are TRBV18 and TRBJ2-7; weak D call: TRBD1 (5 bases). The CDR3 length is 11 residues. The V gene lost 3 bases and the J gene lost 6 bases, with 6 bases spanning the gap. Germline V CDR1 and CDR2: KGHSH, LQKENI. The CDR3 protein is CASSPQGEQYF. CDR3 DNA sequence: TGTGCCAGCTCACCCCAGGGCGAGCAGTACTTC.

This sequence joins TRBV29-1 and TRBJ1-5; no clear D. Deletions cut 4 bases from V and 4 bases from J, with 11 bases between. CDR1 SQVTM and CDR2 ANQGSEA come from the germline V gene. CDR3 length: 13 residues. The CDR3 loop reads CSVAMGVNQPQHF. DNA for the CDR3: TGCAGCGTTGCTATGGGAGTGAATCAGCCCCAGCATTTT.

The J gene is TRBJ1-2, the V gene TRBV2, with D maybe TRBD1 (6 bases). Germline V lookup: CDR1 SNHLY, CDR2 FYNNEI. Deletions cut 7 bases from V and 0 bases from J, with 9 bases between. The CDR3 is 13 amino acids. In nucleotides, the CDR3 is TGTGCCAGCAACAGGGTACCTAACTATGGCTACACCTTC. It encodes CASNRVPNYGYTF. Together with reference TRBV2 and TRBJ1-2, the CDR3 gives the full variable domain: EPEVTQTPSHQVTQMGQEVILRCVPISNHLYFYWYRQILGQKVEFLVSFYNNEISEKSEIFDDQFSVERPDGSNFTLKIRSTKLEDSAMYFCASNRVPNYGYTFGSGTRLTVV.

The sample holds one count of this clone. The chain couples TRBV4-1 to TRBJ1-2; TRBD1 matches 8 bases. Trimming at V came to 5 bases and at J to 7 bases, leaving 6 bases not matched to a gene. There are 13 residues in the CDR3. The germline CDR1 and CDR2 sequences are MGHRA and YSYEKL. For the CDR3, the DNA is TGCGCCAGCAGCTACCAGGGGGCCGGTGGCTACACCTTC. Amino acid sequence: CASSYQGAGGYTF.

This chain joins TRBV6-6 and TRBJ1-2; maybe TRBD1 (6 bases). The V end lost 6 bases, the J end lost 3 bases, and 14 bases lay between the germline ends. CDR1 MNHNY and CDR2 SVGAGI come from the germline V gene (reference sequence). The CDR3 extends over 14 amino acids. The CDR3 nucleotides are TGTGCCAGCAGCCAGGACAGCGCCTACTATGGCTACACCTTC. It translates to CASSQDSAYYGYTF.

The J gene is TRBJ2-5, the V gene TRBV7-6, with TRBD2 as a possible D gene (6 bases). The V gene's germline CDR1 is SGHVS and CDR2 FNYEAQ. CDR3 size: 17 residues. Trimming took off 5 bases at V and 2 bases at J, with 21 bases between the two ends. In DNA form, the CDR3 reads TGTGCCAGCAGCCCACCCTGGGGGAGGAGGCGGCAAGAGACCCAGTACTTC. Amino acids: CASSPPWGRRRQETQYF.

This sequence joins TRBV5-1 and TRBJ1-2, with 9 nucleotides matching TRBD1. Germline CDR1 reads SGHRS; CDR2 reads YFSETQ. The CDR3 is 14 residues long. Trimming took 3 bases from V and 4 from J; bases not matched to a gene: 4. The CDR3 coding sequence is TGCGCCAGCAGCTCGACAGGGGGGAGCTATGGCTACACCTTC. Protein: CASSSTGGSYGYTF. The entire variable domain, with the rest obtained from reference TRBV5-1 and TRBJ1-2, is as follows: KAGVTQTPRYLIKTRGQQVTLSCSPISGHRSVSWYQQTPGQGLQFLFEYFSETQRNKGNFPGRFSGRQFSNSRSEMNVSTLELGDSALYLCASSSTGGSYGYTFGSGTRLTVV.

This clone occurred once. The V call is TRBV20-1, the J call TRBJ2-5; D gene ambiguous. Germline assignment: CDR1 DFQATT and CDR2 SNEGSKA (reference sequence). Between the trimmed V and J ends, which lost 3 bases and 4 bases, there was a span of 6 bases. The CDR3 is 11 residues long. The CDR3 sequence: CSASNRETQYF. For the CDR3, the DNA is TGCAGTGCTAGTAACAGAGAGACCCAGTACTTC.

CDR3 region: CASGLGQSMNTEAFF. Here the CDR3 DNA reads TGTGCTAGTGGTTTGGGACAGTCTATGAACACTGAAGCTTTCTTT. The V and J genes are TRBV12-5 and TRBJ1-1; D may be TRBD1 (5 bases). The CDR3 totals 15 residues. Germline V gene data show CDR1 as LGHNT and CDR2 as FRNRAP. V lost 1 base, J lost 0 bases, and 9 bases lay in between.

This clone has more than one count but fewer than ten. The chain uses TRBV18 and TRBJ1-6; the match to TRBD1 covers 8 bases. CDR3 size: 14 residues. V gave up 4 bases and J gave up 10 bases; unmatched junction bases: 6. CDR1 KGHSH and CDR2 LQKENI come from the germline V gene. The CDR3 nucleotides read TGTGCCAGCTCACGGGGACAGGTGGAATCACCCCTCCACTTT. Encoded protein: CASSRGQVESPLHF.

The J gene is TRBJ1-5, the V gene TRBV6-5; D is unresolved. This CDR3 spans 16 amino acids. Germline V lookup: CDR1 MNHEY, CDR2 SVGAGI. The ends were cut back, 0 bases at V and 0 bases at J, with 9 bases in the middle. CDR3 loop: CASSYSFGYSNQPQHF. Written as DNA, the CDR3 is TGTGCCAGCAGTTACTCGTTCGGTTATAGCAATCAGCCCCAGCATTTT.

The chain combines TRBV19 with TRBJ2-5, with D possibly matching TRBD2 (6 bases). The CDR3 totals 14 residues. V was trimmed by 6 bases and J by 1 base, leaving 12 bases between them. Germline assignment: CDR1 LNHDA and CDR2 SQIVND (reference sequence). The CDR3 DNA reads TGTGCCAGTAGGGGGCGGGGATTCCAAGAGACCCAGTACTTC. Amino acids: CASRGRGFQETQYF. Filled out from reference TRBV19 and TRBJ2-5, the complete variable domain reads DGGITQSPKYLFRKEGQNVTLSCEQNLNHDAMYWYRQDPGQGLRLIYYSQIVNDFQKGDIAEGYSVSREKKESFPLTVTSAQKNPTAFYLCASRGRGFQETQYFGPGTRLLVL.

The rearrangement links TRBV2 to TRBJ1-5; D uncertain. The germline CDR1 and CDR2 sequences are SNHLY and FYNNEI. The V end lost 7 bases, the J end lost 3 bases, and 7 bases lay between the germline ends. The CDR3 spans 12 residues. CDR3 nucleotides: TGTGCCAGCACCGTCCTCAATCAGCCCCAGCATTTT. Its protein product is CASTVLNQPQHF.